This TCR beta chain originates from a study of blood T cell repertoires in COVID-19 (dated by TCRdb to between 2020 and 2021). Describing the broader study: Samples covering the acute and convalescent phases of COVID-19 were provided by collaborators in the United States, Italy and Spain. Samples were obtained from the ongoing ImmuneRACE study (first 160 participants) and from about 1,300 subjects provided by 6 global collaborators. The material from the prospective study consisted of cDNA or gDNA derived from T cells, B-cell-depleted T cells, or PBMCs. The repertoires were released in a freely available public database meant as a resource for research on the immune response to SARS-CoV-2. Deeply sampled blood TCRbeta repertoires from subjects exposed to, actively infected with, or recovered from COVID-19 were included in the dataset. Nearly every sample came with metadata listing a de-identified subject ID, COVID-19 status, age in years and sex. HLA class I and class II types, where available, came from metadata supplied by the sample provider rather than from assay-based typing.

The germline V gene encodes CDR1 KGHSH and CDR2 LQKENI. Including the terminal cysteine and phenylalanine, the CDR3 comprises 16 residues. Of the read, only the CDR3 DNA is kept; its 48 bases are in frame from base 1. Between the V and J ends, shortened by 3 bases and 0 bases respectively, the junction contains 11 bases. In Seattle, one collaborating source enrolled patients while the infection was active and tracked those patients longitudinally over the course of disease. The collaborating institutions used their own protocols to collect whole blood in K2EDTA tubes. For TCRbeta analysis, collaborators shipped samples as frozen whole blood, isolated PBMCs, or DNA extracted from either of those sample types. On this clone itself: Its antigen is not yet known. Base qualities are not at hand, and no much larger clone is one base apart.

The paper's findings and limits, for the study overall: Clinical and demographic metadata were provided uncurated, with the amount varying by source and participant.

TCRbeta CDR3 regions were amplified from genomic DNA by means of the immunoSEQ Assay, a bias-controlled multiplex PCR. From the authors' description of their analysis: The number of nucleated cells in each sample was estimated from the amplification of reference gene primers within the assay. Sequence reads were collapsed and filtered to measure the absolute abundance of every unique TCRbeta CDR3 rearrangement. For each sample, productive Simpson clonality was calculated as the square root of Simpson's diversity index across productive rearrangements. TCRdb retrieved this table from immuneACCESS and kept in-frame rearrangements only. Not all clones are present; in checked studies, unresolved V genes account for under half, and no reason is known for the remainder. V and J calls and clone size are copied from that table; D and trimming were computed from the DNA. A total of about 370,000 clones appear in this sample, 70% to 90% of them only once. Clones ranked in the top ten supply approximately 3% of the sample.

The sequence links TRBV18 to TRBJ1-4; no D gene can be assigned with confidence. This clonotype originated in a woman under 40 with COVID-19, enrolled during active disease. Sequences were obtained from peripheral blood. The bases read TGTGCCAGCTCACCGCGAGCCGCTACAACTAATGAAAAACTGTTTTTT. It translates as CASSPRAATTNEKLFF. With the portions outside the CDR3 filled from the reference TRBV18 and TRBJ1-4 genes, the complete variable region becomes NAGVMQNPRHLVRRRGQEARLRCSPMKGHSHVYWYRQLPEEGLKFMVYLQKENIIDESGMPKERFSAEFPKEGPSILRIQQVVRGDSAAYFCASSPRAATTNEKLFFGSGTQLSVL.